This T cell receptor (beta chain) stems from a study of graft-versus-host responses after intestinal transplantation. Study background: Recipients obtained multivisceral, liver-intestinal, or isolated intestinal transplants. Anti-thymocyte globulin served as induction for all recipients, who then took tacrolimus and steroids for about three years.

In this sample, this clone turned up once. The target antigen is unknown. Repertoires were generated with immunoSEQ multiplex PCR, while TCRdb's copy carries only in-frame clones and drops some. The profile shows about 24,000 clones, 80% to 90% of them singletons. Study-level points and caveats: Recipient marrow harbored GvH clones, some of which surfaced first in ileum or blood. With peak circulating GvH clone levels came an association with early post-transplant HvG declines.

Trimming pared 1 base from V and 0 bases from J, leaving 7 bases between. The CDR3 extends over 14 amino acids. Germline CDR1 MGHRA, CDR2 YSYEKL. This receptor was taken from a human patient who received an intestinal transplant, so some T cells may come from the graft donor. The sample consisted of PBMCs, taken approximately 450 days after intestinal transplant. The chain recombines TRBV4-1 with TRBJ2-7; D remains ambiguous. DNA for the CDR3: TGCGCCAGCAGCCAAGTGGGAAGCTCCTACGAGCAGTACTTC. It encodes CASSQVGSSYEQYF.